This T cell receptor beta chain was sequenced in a study of blood T cell repertoires in COVID-19. The protocol was immunoSEQ multiplex PCR, while the TCRdb copy is restricted to in-frame clones and leaves out a portion. The table has about 250,000 clones, approximately 86% seen once. The sequence was collected from a woman aged 60-75 years who had recovered from COVID-19. Sequences were obtained from peripheral blood.

The CDR3 loop is CASSKGLWDSYSPLHF. The CDR3 DNA reads as TGTGCCAGCAGCAAAGGGTTGTGGGACAGTTATTCACCCCTCCACTTT. V usage is TRBV21-1 and J usage is TRBJ1-6; the table assigns TRBD1, which was not confirmed against the DNA. TRBV21-1 is noted as a pseudogene. The CDR3 sequence is 16 residues long.